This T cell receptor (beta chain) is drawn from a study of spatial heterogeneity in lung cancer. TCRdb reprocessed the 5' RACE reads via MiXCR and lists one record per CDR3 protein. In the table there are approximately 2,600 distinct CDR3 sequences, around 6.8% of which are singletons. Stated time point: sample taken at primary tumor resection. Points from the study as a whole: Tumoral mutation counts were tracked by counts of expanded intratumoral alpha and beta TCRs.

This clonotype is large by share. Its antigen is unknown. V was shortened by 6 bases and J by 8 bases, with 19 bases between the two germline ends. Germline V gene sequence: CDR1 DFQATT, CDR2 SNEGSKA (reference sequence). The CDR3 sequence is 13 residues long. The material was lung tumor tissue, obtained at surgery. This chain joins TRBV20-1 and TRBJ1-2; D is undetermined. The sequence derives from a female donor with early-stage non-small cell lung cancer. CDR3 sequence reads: CSARVVDLYGYTF. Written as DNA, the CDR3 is TGCAGTGCCCGGGTCGTTGACCTATACGGCTACACCTTC.